This T cell receptor (beta chain) was found in a study of blood T cells in healthy people across ages. Study conclusions and caveats: Any conclusive comparison of naive versus antigen-experienced cells was prevented by using unsorted PBMCs. The recorded TCR beta diversity per million T cells decreased in a roughly linear manner with age. Lack of knowledge of donor CMV status possibly confounded expanded clonotype changes.

Russia was home to the donors, healthy Caucasian individuals aged roughly 6 to 90. This clonotype appeared a single time. Its antigen remains unidentified. Then a second PCR, running about 7 to 11 cycles, was carried out with a sample-barcoded 5' primer and a J-beta primer mix. TCRdb used MiXCR to reprocess the 5' RACE reads, holding one entry per CDR3 protein. Among more than 500,000 distinct CDR3 sequences listed, 25% to 30% were seen once. CDR3 length: 18 residues. Germline loops: CDR1 SGHNT, CDR2 YENEEA. Trimming took 0 bases from V and 2 from J, leaving 18 bases between them. Sequenced input: blood. The sequence derives from a woman aged 65 to 85 in good health. The chain carries TRBV11-3 and TRBJ2-3; the D gene is possibly TRBD1 (5 bases). The CDR3 sequence: CASSLDPDRGRVTDTQYF. CDR3 coding DNA: TGTGCCAGCAGCTTAGATCCTGATAGGGGTCGGGTCACAGATACGCAGTATTTT.